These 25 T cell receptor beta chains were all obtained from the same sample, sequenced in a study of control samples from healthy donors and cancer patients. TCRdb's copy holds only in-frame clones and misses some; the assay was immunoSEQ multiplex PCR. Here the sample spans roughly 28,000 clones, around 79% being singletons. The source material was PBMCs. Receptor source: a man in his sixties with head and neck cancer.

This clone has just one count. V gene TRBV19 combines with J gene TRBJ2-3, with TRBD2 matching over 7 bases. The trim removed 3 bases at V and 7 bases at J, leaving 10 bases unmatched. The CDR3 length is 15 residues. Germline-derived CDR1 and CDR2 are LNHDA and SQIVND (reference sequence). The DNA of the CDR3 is TGTGCCAGTAGTATTTCCGGCGGGAGTGCGAATACGCAGTATTTT. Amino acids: CASSISGGSANTQYF.

DNA of the CDR3: TGTGCCAGCAGTGAAATTGAGCAGTACTTC. It encodes CASSEIEQYF. The chain couples TRBV6-1 to TRBJ2-7; no clear D gene. The CDR3 covers 10 residues. The V end was cut by 2 bases, the J end by 7 bases, with 3 bases between. Germline-derived CDR1 and CDR2 are MNHNS and SASEGT.

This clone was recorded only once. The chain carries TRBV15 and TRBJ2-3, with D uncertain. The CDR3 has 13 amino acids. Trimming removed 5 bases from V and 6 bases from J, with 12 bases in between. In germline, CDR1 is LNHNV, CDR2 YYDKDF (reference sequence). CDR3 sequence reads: CATSFTRMDTQYF. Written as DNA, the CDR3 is TGTGCCACCAGCTTCACTCGGATGGATACGCAGTATTTT.

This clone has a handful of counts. The CDR3 spells CATGADRGPYEQYF. The CDR3 DNA reads TGTGCCACCGGGGCGGACAGGGGTCCCTACGAGCAGTACTTC. The chain is built from TRBV15 and TRBJ2-7; 9 positions agree with TRBD1. Germline trimming cut 8 bases from V and 2 bases from J; bases unmatched to any gene: 7. The germline CDR1 and CDR2 sequences are LNHNV and YYDKDF (reference sequence). The CDR3 runs to 14 residues.

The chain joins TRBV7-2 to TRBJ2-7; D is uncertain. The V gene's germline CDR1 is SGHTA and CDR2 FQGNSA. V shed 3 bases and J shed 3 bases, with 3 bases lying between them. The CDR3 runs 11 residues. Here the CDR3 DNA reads TGTGCCAGCAGCTTCCACTACGAGCAGTACTTC. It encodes CASSFHYEQYF. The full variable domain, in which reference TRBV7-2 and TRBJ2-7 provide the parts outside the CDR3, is GAGVSQSPSNKVTEKGKDVELRCDPISGHTALYWYRQSLGQGLEFLIYFQGNSAPDKSGLPSDRFSAERTGGSVSTLTIQRTQQEDSAVYLCASSFHYEQYFGPGTRLTVT.

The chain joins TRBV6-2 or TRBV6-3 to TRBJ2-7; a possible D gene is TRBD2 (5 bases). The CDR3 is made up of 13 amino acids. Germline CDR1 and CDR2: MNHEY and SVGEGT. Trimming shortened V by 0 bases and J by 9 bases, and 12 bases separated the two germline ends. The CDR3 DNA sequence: TGTGCCAGCAGTTACTCGACTACCCCACGGCAGTACTTC. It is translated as CASSYSTTPRQYF.

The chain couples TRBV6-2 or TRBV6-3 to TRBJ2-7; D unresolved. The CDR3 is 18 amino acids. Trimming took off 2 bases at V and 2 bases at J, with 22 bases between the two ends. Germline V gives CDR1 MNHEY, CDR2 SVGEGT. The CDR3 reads CASSYPPRAGASAYEQYF. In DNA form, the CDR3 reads TGTGCCAGCAGTTACCCACCCCGGGCAGGAGCTTCGGCCTACGAGCAGTACTTC.

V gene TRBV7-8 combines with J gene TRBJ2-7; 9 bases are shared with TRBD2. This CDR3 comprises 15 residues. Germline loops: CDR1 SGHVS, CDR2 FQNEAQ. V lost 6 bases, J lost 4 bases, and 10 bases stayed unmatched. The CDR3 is CASSFSGRGSYEQYF. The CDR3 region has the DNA TGTGCCAGCAGTTTTAGCGGGAGAGGTTCATACGAGCAGTACTTC.

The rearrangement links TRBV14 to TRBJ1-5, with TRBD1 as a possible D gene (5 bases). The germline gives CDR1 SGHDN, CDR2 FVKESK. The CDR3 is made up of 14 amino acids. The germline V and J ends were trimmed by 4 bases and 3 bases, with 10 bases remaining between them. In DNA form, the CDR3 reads TGTGCCAGCAGCCTGGGGGGGAACAATCAGCCCCAGCATTTT. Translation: CASSLGGNNQPQHF.

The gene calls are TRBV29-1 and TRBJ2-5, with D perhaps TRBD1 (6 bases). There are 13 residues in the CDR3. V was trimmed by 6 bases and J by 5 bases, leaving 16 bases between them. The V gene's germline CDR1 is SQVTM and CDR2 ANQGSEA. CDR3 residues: CSVGSQGRETQYF. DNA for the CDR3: TGCAGCGTCGGGTCACAGGGCCGGGAGACCCAGTACTTC.

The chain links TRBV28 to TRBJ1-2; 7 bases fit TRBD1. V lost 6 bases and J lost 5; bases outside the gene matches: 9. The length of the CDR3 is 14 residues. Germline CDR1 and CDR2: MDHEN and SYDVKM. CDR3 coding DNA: TGTGCCAGCAGGCCTGCAGGGGGATGGTATGGCTACACCTTC. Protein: CASRPAGGWYGYTF.

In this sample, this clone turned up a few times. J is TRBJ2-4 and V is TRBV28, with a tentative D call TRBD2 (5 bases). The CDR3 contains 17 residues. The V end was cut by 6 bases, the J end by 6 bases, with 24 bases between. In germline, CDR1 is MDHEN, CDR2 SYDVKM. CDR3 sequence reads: CASSPLPRWELVNIQYF. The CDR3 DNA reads TGTGCCAGCAGCCCTTTGCCCCGATGGGAGTTGGTAAACATTCAGTACTTC.

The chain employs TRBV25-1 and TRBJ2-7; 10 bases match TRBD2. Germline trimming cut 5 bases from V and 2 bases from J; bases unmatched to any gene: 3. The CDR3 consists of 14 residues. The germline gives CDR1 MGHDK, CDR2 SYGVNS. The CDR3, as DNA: TGTGCCAGCAGTCAAGCGGGAGGGCCCTACGAGCAGTACTTC. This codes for CASSQAGGPYEQYF.

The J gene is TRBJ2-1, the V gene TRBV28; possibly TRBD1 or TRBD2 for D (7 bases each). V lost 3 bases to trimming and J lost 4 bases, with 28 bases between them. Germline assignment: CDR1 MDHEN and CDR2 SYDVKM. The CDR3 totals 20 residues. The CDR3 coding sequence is TGTGCCAGCAGTTTCCGGACAGGAGGACTAGTGGCTAATGGGTACAATGAGCAGTTCTTC. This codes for CASSFRTGGLVANGYNEQFF.

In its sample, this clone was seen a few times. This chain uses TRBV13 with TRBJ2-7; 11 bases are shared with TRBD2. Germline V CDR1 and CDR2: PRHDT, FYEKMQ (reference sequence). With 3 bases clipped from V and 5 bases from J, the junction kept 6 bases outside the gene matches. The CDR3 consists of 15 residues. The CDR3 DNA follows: TGTGCCAGCAGCTTTATAGCGGGAGGGTTACACGAGCAGTACTTC. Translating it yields CASSFIAGGLHEQYF.

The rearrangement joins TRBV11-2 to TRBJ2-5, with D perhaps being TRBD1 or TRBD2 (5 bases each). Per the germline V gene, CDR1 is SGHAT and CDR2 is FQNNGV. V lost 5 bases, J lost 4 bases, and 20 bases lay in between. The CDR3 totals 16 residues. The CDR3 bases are TGTGCCAGCAGCCCTCAAACACGGGGCGCGGGAGAGACCCAGTACTTC. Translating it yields CASSPQTRGAGETQYF.

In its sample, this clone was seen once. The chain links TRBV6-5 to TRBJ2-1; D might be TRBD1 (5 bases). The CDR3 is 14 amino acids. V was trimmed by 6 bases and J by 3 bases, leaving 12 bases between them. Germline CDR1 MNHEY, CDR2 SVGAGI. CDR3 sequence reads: CASSPSDSYNEQFF. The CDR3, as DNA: TGTGCCAGCAGCCCGTCTGACAGCTACAATGAGCAGTTCTTC.

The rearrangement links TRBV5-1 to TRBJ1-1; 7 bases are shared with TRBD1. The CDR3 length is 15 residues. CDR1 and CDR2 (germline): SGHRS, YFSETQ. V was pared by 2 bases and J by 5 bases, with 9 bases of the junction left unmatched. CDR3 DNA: TGCGCCAGCAGCTTCCGGGACAGCAGTCAAACTGAAGCTTTCTTT. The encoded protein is CASSFRDSSQTEAFF. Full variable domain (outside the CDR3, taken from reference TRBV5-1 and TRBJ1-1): KAGVTQTPRYLIKTRGQQVTLSCSPISGHRSVSWYQQTPGQGLQFLFEYFSETQRNKGNFPGRFSGRQFSNSRSEMNVSTLELGDSALYLCASSFRDSSQTEAFFGQGTRLTVV.

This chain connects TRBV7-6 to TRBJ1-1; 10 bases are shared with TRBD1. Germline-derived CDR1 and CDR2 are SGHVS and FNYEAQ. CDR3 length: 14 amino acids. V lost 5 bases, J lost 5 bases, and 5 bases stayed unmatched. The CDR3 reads CASSIGTGDTEAFF. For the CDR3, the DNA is TGTGCCAGCAGCATCGGGACAGGGGATACTGAAGCTTTCTTT.

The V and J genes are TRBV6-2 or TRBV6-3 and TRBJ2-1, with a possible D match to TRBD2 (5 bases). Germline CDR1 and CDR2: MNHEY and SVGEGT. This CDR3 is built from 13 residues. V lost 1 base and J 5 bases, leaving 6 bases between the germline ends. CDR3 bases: TGTGCCAGCAGTTACTTCGGGAACAATGAGCAGTTCTTC. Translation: CASSYFGNNEQFF.

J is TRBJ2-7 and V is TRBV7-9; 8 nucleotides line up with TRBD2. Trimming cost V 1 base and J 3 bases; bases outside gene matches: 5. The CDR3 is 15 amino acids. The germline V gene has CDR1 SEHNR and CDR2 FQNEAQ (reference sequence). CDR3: CASSLVGGRLYEQYF. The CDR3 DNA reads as TGTGCCAGCAGCTTAGTGGGCGGGAGGCTCTACGAGCAGTACTTC. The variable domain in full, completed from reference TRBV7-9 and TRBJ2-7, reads DTGVSQNPRHKITKRGQNVTFRCDPISEHNRLYWYRQTLGQGPEFLTYFQNEAQLEKSRLLSDRFSAERPKGSFSTLEIQRTEQGDSAMYLCASSLVGGRLYEQYFGPGTRLTVT.

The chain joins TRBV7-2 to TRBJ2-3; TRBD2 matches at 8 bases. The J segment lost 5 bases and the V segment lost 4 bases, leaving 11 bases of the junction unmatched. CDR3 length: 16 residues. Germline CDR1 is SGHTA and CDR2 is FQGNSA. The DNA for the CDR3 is TGTGCCAGCAGCTCCCTTGACGGGAGGGCCGGAGATACGCAGTATTTT. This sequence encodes CASSSLDGRAGDTQYF.

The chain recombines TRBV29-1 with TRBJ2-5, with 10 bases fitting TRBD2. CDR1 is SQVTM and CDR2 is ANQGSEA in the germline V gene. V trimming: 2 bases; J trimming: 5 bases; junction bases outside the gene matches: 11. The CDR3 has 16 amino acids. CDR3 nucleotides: TGCAGCGTTGAAATGAGACTAGCGGGCGGCGGGGAGACCCAGTACTTC. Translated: CSVEMRLAGGGETQYF.

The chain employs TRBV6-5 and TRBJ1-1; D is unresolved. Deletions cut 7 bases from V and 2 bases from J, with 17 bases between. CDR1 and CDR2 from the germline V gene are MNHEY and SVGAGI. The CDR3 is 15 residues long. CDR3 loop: CASTATPGANTEAFF. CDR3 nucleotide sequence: TGTGCCAGCACCGCCACCCCCGGAGCAAACACTGAAGCTTTCTTT.

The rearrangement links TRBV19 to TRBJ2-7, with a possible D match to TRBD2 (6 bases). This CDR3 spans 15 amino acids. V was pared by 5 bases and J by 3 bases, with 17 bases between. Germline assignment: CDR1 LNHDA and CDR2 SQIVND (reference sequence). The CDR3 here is CASSGGSQLLYEQYF. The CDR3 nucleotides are TGTGCCAGTAGTGGAGGGTCGCAGCTCCTCTACGAGCAGTACTTC.